The 30 T cell receptor beta chains below all came from one sample that was sequenced in a study of spatial heterogeneity in lung cancer. This sample's time point: sample taken at primary tumor resection. The input material, whole RNA from tumor, nontumor lung or frozen PBMC, was sequenced unsorted. TCRdb re-called the 5' RACE reads with MiXCR, one entry per CDR3 protein. The table lists around 11,000 distinct CDR3 sequences, more than 3% of them singletons. Sequences were derived from PBMCs, sampled at surgery. These receptors all stem from a female donor with early-stage non-small cell lung cancer.

This clonotype appeared many times. A library made for alpha chains picked up this beta chain off target, so its size means little. The genes are TRBV20-1 and TRBJ2-1, with 8 bases lining up with TRBD1. The CDR3 length is 13 residues. The ends lost 5 bases at V and 6 bases at J; junction bases unmatched: 6. Germline V lookup: CDR1 DFQATT, CDR2 SNEGSKA (reference sequence). The CDR3 nucleotides are TGCAGTGCTCCCGGGACAGGACGCAATGAGCAGTTCTTC. This gives the protein CSAPGTGRNEQFF.

Of note for this clonotype: This beta chain represents an off-target read in a library built for alpha chains; its size is of limited meaning. This chain uses TRBV20-1 with TRBJ2-7; TRBD1 is a possible D gene (5 bases). Germline loops: CDR1 DFQATT, CDR2 SNEGSKA (reference sequence). V lost 5 bases, J lost 4 bases, and 9 bases lay in between. CDR3 length equals 11 residues. The CDR3 sequence is CSAPQGYEQYF. The CDR3 bases are TGCAGTGCTCCCCAGGGTTACGAGCAGTACTTC.

This clonotype was detected ten times or more. This beta chain appears as a stray read in a library generated for alpha chains; its size is not informative. The chain carries TRBV20-1 and TRBJ2-7; no firm D call. Trimming shortened V by 3 bases and J by 0 bases, and 6 bases separated the two germline ends. This CDR3 is built from 12 residues. From germline, CDR1 is DFQATT and CDR2 SNEGSKA (reference sequence). This chain's CDR3 is CSASGFSYEQYF. The DNA for the CDR3 is TGCAGTGCTAGTGGGTTCTCCTACGAGCAGTACTTC.

This clonotype was observed many times. This beta chain slipped into a library made for alpha chains as a stray read, so its size is not meaningful. The chain is built from TRBV24-1 and TRBJ2-5; 7 nucleotides agree with TRBD1. The CDR3 runs 14 residues. The V gene end was trimmed by 3 bases and the J gene end by 4 bases; junction bases not matched to a gene: 4. The germline gives CDR1 KGHDR, CDR2 SFDVKD. The CDR3 DNA is TGTGCCACCAGTGATCCCGGGACAGCAGAGACCCAGTACTTC. Its protein product is CATSDPGTAETQYF.

This clonotype was counted only a few times. This beta chain appears as a stray read in a library generated for alpha chains; its size is not informative. The chain recombines TRBV6-2 or TRBV6-3 with TRBJ2-3; D may be TRBD2 (7 bases). The V gene lost 6 bases and the J gene lost 7 bases, with 23 bases spanning the gap. CDR3 length: 16 residues. Germline CDR1 reads MNHEY; CDR2 reads SVGEGT. CDR3 residues: CASRHNGAGAAHTQYF. CDR3 nucleotides: TGTGCCAGCAGACACAATGGGGCGGGGGCCGCCCATACGCAGTATTTT.

This clonotype is classed as medium-sized (0.01 to 0.1%). This beta chain appears as a stray read in a library generated for alpha chains; its size is not informative. The rearrangement uses TRBV28 and TRBJ2-2; D perhaps matches TRBD2 (6 bases). This CDR3 comprises 15 residues. The germline V gene encodes CDR1 MDHEN and CDR2 SYDVKM. The ends were cut back, 3 bases at V and 6 bases at J, with 14 bases in the middle. The CDR3 region is CASSLEGSLSGELFF. CDR3 DNA sequence: TGTGCCAGCAGTTTGGAGGGTAGTCTCTCCGGGGAGCTGTTTTTT. The entire variable domain, with the rest obtained from reference TRBV28 and TRBJ2-2, is as follows: DVKVTQSSRYLVKRTGEKVFLECVQDMDHENMFWYRQDPGLGLRLIYFSYDVKMKEKGDIPEGYSVSREKKERFSLILESASTNQTSMYLCASSLEGSLSGELFFGEGSRLTVL.

Ten or more counts support this clonotype. As an off-target read in a library built for alpha chains, this beta chain has a frequency of little significance. CDR3 residues: CASGAGGLIYNEQFF. The CDR3 DNA reads TGTGCCAGCGGGGCGGGAGGATTAATATACAATGAGCAGTTCTTC. The J gene is TRBJ2-1, the V gene TRBV2; 8 bases align to TRBD2. With 8 bases clipped from V and 4 bases from J, the junction kept 10 bases outside the gene matches. The CDR3 is made up of 15 amino acids. CDR1 and CDR2 from the germline V gene are SNHLY and FYNNEI.

This clonotype was found many times. As an off-target read in a library built for alpha chains, this beta chain has a frequency of little significance. The chain uses TRBV2 and TRBJ1-6; D remains unclear. The ends were cut back, 7 bases at V and 0 bases at J, with 10 bases in the middle. The germline CDR1 and CDR2 sequences are SNHLY and FYNNEI. The CDR3 consists of 15 residues. CDR3 DNA: TGTGCCAGCAAAGGGCAGAGCTCCTATAATTCACCCCTCCACTTT. The encoded protein is CASKGQSSYNSPLHF.

This clonotype was counted ten times or more. Because the library targeted alpha chains, this beta chain is an off-target read whose size means little. The V gene is TRBV11-1, the J gene TRBJ2-3; D unclear. CDR1 is SGHAT and CDR2 is FQDESV in the germline V gene (reference sequence). V was shortened by 5 bases and J by 2 bases, with 14 bases between the two germline ends. This CDR3 comprises 15 residues. CDR3 sequence reads: CASSPSPTHTDTQYF. The CDR3 region has the DNA TGTGCCAGCAGCCCCTCCCCCACACACACAGATACGCAGTATTTT.

There are a few counts of this clonotype. With the library built for alpha chains, this beta chain is off target and its frequency is not meaningful. V is TRBV15 and J is TRBJ2-5, with D perhaps TRBD1 (6 bases). V was pared by 3 bases and J by 0 bases, with 11 bases between. The CDR3 covers 15 residues. Germline assignment: CDR1 LNHNV and CDR2 YYDKDF (reference sequence). For the CDR3, the DNA is TGTGCCACCAGCAGCGAACGGGACAACCAAGAGACCCAGTACTTC. Amino acids: CATSSERDNQETQYF.

This clonotype was observed at least ten times. This beta chain is off target for a library built for alpha chains, so its abundance means little. The chain joins TRBV7-9 to TRBJ2-5; 9 nucleotides align to TRBD2. V trimming: 5 bases; J trimming: 3 bases; junction bases outside the gene matches: 7. From germline, CDR1 is SEHNR and CDR2 FQNEAQ (reference sequence). The CDR3 loop spans 15 amino acids. CDR3 in DNA: TGTGCCAGCAGCCCCTTGACTAGCGGTAAAGAGACCCAGTACTTC. Translating it yields CASSPLTSGKETQYF.

This clonotype was picked up many times. For a library built for alpha chains, this beta chain is a stray read; little rests on its size. The rearrangement links TRBV20-1 to TRBJ2-1; 7 bases fit TRBD2. V shed 6 bases, J shed 8 bases, and the junction held 16 bases outside the gene matches. The CDR3 covers 15 residues. In germline, CDR1 is DFQATT, CDR2 SNEGSKA (reference sequence). CDR3 region: CSAKGRGSGPDEQFF. The CDR3 DNA reads as TGCAGTGCCAAGGGGCGCGGGAGTGGCCCGGATGAGCAGTTCTTC.

About this clonotype: With the library built for alpha chains, this beta chain is off target and its frequency is not meaningful. The chain couples TRBV7-9 to TRBJ1-4, with D possibly being TRBD1 (6 bases). From germline, CDR1 is SEHNR and CDR2 FQNEAQ (reference sequence). The V gene lost 5 bases and the J gene lost 3 bases, with 10 bases spanning the gap. CDR3 length equals 14 residues. CDR3 nucleotide sequence: TGTGCCAGCAGCCAGACAGGATCTAATGAAAAACTGTTTTTT. Protein product: CASSQTGSNEKLFF.

This clonotype was detected ten times or more. In a library made to pick up alpha chains, this beta chain is a stray read with a size that means little. The chain employs TRBV29-1 and TRBJ1-2; D remains unclear. Germline lookup yields CDR1 SQVTM and CDR2 ANQGSEA. Trimming took off 5 bases at V and 10 bases at J, with 8 bases between the two ends. The CDR3 extends over 9 amino acids. The CDR3 protein is CSVPTPYTF. The CDR3, as DNA: TGCAGCGTTCCCACCCCCTACACCTTC.

This clonotype was observed many times. Within a library made for alpha chains, this beta chain is off target, and its count is uninformative. The chain is built from TRBV28 and TRBJ2-1, with 7 bases identical to TRBD1. The CDR3 contains 13 residues. The V and J ends lost 5 bases and 3 bases, in that order; junction bases with no gene match: 1. Per germline, CDR1 MDHEN and CDR2 SYDVKM. The CDR3 nucleotides are TGTGCCAGCAGTGGACAGGACTACAATGAGCAGTTCTTC. Translated, it gives CASSGQDYNEQFF.

This clonotype was counted at least ten times. The library was designed around alpha chains, so this beta chain is a stray read whose abundance carries little weight. The chain has TRBV20-1 and TRBJ2-3, with TRBD2 matching 12 bases. Germline CDR1 DFQATT, CDR2 SNEGSKA (reference sequence). CDR3 length: 14 amino acids. The J segment lost 6 bases and the V segment lost 7 bases, leaving 8 bases of the junction unmatched. The CDR3 spells CSVGRLAGADTQYF. Written as DNA, the CDR3 is TGCAGTGTTGGTCGACTAGCGGGAGCGGATACGCAGTATTTT.

This clonotype was detected many times. This beta chain came through as a stray read in a library set up for alpha chains, and its size says little. The chain joins TRBV2 to TRBJ2-2; unclear D gene. This CDR3 spans 10 amino acids. Germline V gives CDR1 SNHLY, CDR2 FYNNEI. Between the trimmed V and J ends, which lost 8 bases and 7 bases, there was a span of 5 bases. The CDR3 nucleotides are TGTGCCAGCGGGATCGGGGAGCTGTTTTTT. This gives the protein CASGIGELFF.

This clonotype showed up many times. Since the library was made to target alpha chains, this beta chain is a stray read and its abundance is not meaningful. V gene TRBV28 combines with J gene TRBJ2-7; D may correspond to TRBD1 or TRBD2 (5 bases each). CDR1 is MDHEN, CDR2 SYDVKM, per germline. The CDR3 runs 17 residues. Trimming cost V 1 base and J 1 base, with 17 bases left between them. The DNA of the CDR3 is TGTGCCAGCAGTTTATCGAGGGGATACGAAAAGTCCTACGAGCAGTACTTC. It codes for CASSLSRGYEKSYEQYF.

This clonotype is classed as medium-sized (0.01 to 0.1%). Being off target in a library aimed at alpha chains, this beta chain has a size of little meaning. The genes are TRBV28 and TRBJ2-3, with 9 bases lining up with TRBD2. Trimming at V came to 4 bases and at J to 3 bases, leaving 17 bases not matched to a gene. This CDR3 has 19 residues. The germline V gene has CDR1 MDHEN and CDR2 SYDVKM. In DNA, the CDR3 is TGTGCCAGCAGTTACCTCGTGACTAGCGGACGAGCCGAAACAGATACGCAGTATTTT. It encodes CASSYLVTSGRAETDTQYF.

In its sample, this clonotype was seen many times. This beta chain lies outside the target of a library built for alpha chains; its clone size means little. The gene calls are TRBV19 and TRBJ2-1, with D perhaps matching TRBD1 (5 bases). Germline V gene data show CDR1 as LNHDA and CDR2 as SQIVND (reference sequence). V was shortened by 4 bases and J by 3 bases, with 16 bases between the two germline ends. The CDR3 sequence is 16 residues long. The CDR3 coding sequence is TGTGCCAGTAGTAGGACAAGGGGTGGTGGCTACAATGAGCAGTTCTTC. Translating gives CASSRTRGGGYNEQFF.

The sample holds many counts of this clonotype. This beta chain appears as a stray read in a library generated for alpha chains; its size is not informative. CDR3 nucleotide sequence: TGTGCCAGCGGAGGGACAGGGAAGACCCAGTACTTC. Amino acids: CASGGTGKTQYF. This rearrangement joins TRBV25-1 to TRBJ2-5, with 9 bases that match TRBD1. The CDR3 consists of 12 residues. V dropped 8 bases and J dropped 6; count of bases not matched to a gene: 4. Germline V gene sequence: CDR1 MGHDK, CDR2 SYGVNS.

In the case of this clonotype: Possible read error: a much larger clone is one base away. The conserved phenylalanine or tryptophan is not found at the CDR3 terminus, so this likely reflects a read error. A library made for alpha chains picked up this beta chain off target, so its size means little. This chain links TRBV5-1 with TRBJ2-1; 15 bases map to TRBD2. J was trimmed by 6 bases and V by 7 bases; bases with no gene match: 2. The CDR3 length is 14 residues. Germline V gives CDR1 SGHRS, CDR2 YFSETQ. The CDR3 loop is CASRTSGRGNEQFI. The DNA of the CDR3 is TGCGCCAGCCGGACTAGCGGGAGGGGCAATGAGCAGTTCATC.

This clonotype was detected many times. This beta chain turned up in a library designed for alpha chains; as an off-target read, its abundance says little. This sequence joins TRBV5-1 and TRBJ2-5; TRBD1 matches at 7 bases. This CDR3 spans 14 amino acids. V shed 4 bases and J 5 bases; nucleotides not matched to a gene: 8. The germline gives CDR1 SGHRS, CDR2 YFSETQ. CDR3 in DNA: TGCGCCAGCAGCCCGGGGACAGCGAGGGAGACCCAGTACTTC. Translation: CASSPGTARETQYF.

Worth noting for this clonotype: The library was built for alpha chains, so this beta chain is an off-target read and its size means little. This sequence joins TRBV7-3 and TRBJ2-1, with D possibly matching TRBD1 (6 bases). Deletions cut 2 bases from V and 7 bases from J, with 18 bases between. Germline CDR1 reads SGHTA; CDR2 reads FQGTGA. CDR3 size: 16 residues. The CDR3 DNA reads TGTGCCAGCAGCTTATCCCACCGGACAGCGCCGAATGAGCAGTTCTTC. It yields the protein CASSLSHRTAPNEQFF.

This clonotype was picked up many times. This beta chain turned up in a library designed for alpha chains; as an off-target read, its abundance says little. The V gene is TRBV18, the J gene TRBJ1-6, with a tentative D call TRBD1 (5 bases). Germline CDR1 is KGHSH and CDR2 is LQKENI. Trimming stripped 3 bases from V and 6 bases from J, with 9 bases between. This CDR3 spans 14 amino acids. The CDR3 region has the DNA TGTGCCAGCTCACCGGGGCAGATTAATTCACCCCTCCACTTT. Translating it yields CASSPGQINSPLHF.

This clonotype was detected ten times or more. Little can be read into the size of this beta chain, an off-target read in a library designed for alpha chains. The chain recombines TRBV5-1 with TRBJ2-5; the D is unclear. Germline values: CDR1 SGHRS, CDR2 YFSETQ. With 0 bases removed from V and 2 bases from J, the gap between germline ends came to 14 bases. The CDR3 has 16 residues. CDR3 bases: TGCGCCAGCAGCTTGGTTCCAAGCGACGGTCAAGAGACCCAGTACTTC. Protein sequence: CASSLVPSDGQETQYF.

Concerning this clonotype itself: The library was designed around alpha chains, so this beta chain is a stray read whose abundance carries little weight. The chain recombines TRBV7-2 with TRBJ2-4, with D perhaps TRBD1 (6 bases). V was cut by 8 bases and J by 0 bases, with 14 bases left in between. The length of the CDR3 is 15 residues. Per the germline V gene, CDR1 is SGHTA and CDR2 is FQGNSA. The CDR3 reads CASGLDSLAKNIQYF. Here the CDR3 DNA reads TGTGCCAGCGGCCTGGACAGTTTAGCCAAAAACATTCAGTACTTC.

Many counts were recorded for this clonotype. A library prepared for alpha chains yielded this beta chain as an off-target read; its size is of little meaning. J is TRBJ2-7 and V is TRBV7-2, with TRBD1 matching over 8 bases. The CDR3 runs to 17 residues. J lost 4 bases, V lost 1 base, and 12 bases had no gene match. CDR1 and CDR2 (germline): SGHTA, FQGNSA. CDR3 loop: CASSLGRPGTGGYEQYF. The CDR3 DNA reads as TGTGCCAGCAGCTTAGGACGCCCAGGGACAGGAGGTTACGAGCAGTACTTC.

As for this clonotype: A library prepared for alpha chains yielded this beta chain as an off-target read; its size is of little meaning. The chain employs TRBV12-3 or TRBV12-4 and TRBJ2-3; TRBD1 matches at 8 bases. V was clipped by 5 bases and J by 9 bases; unmatched bases: 4. This CDR3 contains 12 residues. This chain's CDR3 is CASSTRQGTQYF. CDR3 DNA sequence: TGTGCCAGCAGTACCAGACAGGGGACGCAGTATTTT.

This clonotype was observed many times. Because this beta chain is a stray read in a library intended to capture alpha chains, its abundance should not be given much weight. This sequence joins TRBV20-1 and TRBJ2-3; 7 bases map to TRBD2. The CDR3 length is 13 residues. With V trimmed by 5 bases and J by 1 base, 3 bases remained unmatched. Per the germline V gene, CDR1 is DFQATT and CDR2 is SNEGSKA (reference sequence). The CDR3 sequence is CSASSGGTDTQYF. CDR3 in DNA: TGCAGTGCTTCTAGCGGAGGCACAGATACGCAGTATTTT.